The rows below give T cell receptor beta chains drawn from one sample of a study of OX40 agonist ivuxolimab in advanced cancers. Sequenced by immunoSEQ multiplex PCR; TCRdb stores in-frame clones only, minus some. The table includes some 57,000 clones, around 92% detected once. Here the sequenced sample was CD4+ or CD8+ T cells sorted from blood, taken in a trial of the OX40 agonist ivuxolimab. The receptors here all came from an adult with an advanced solid tumor such as melanoma, head and neck, liver or kidney cancer. CDR3s include the opening cysteine and the closing phenylalanine or tryptophan. A D gene is named only where the DNA matches it firmly. Size tells how often a clone was seen (once, few, many) or the class of an expanded clone, and some rows leave it out.

NA	TRBV6-5	TRBD1	TRBJ1-1	TGTGCCAGCAGCTTCAGGGGGGGCACTGAAGCTTTCTTT	CASSFRGGTEAFF
NA	TRBV30	NA	TRBJ1-3	TGTGCCTGGAGTGTGCGGAGCTCTGGAAACACCATATATTTT	CAWSVRSSGNTIYF
NA	TRBV6-6	NA	TRBJ1-5	TGTGCCAGCAGTTACTCGAGAAATCAGCCCCAGCATTTT	CASSYSRNQPQHF
NA	TRBV15	NA	TRBJ2-3	TGTGCCACCAGCAGAGATCAGGGCACAGATACGCAGTATTTT	CATSRDQGTDTQYF
NA	TRBV27	TRBD1	TRBJ1-5	TGTGCCAGCAGCCGCGGACAGGGCTTCCAGCCCCAGCATTTT	CASSRGQGFQPQHF
NA	TRBV27	NA	TRBJ1-5	TGTGCCAGCAGTTTTTCGGCCGGTCCAGCTGCTCAGCCCCAGCATTTT	CASSFSAGPAAQPQHF
once	TRBV6-5	NA	TRBJ1-2	TGTGCCAGCAACCCAGGGGACCCTAACTATGGCTACACCTTC	CASNPGDPNYGYTF
NA	TRBV4-1	NA	TRBJ1-1	TGCGCCAGCAGCCAAGAAGGAGAAGGAATTGACACTGAAGCTTTCTTT	CASSQEGEGIDTEAFF
NA	TRBV7-8	NA	TRBJ2-1	TGTGCCAGCATGGTTTGGGGGAATGAGCAGTTCTTC	CASMVWGNEQFF
NA	TRBV2	NA	TRBJ1-4	TGTGCCAGCAAGGCCGCTAACAGCCATAATGAAAAACTGTTTTTT	CASKAANSHNEKLFF
NA	TRBV11-1	NA	TRBJ1-1	TGTGCCAGCAGCATTCGACACACTGAAGCTTTCTTT	CASSIRHTEAFF
NA	TRBV18	TRBD1	TRBJ2-3	TGTGCCAGCTCATGGTTTACAGGGGCGAGGGATACGCAGTATTTT	CASSWFTGARDTQYF
once	TRBV6-5	TRBD2	TRBJ2-1	TGTGCCAGCAGTTATAGTATAGCGGGAAATGGAAATGAGCAGTTCTTC	CASSYSIAGNGNEQFF
NA	TRBV12-5	NA	TRBJ1-2	TGTGCTAGTGGTTCCTCCCCCTCGAGTGGCTACACCTTC	CASGSSPSSGYTF
NA	TRBV28	NA	TRBJ2-3	TGTGCCAGCAGTTTAAACCCACAGGGTGTAAGCACAGATACGCAGTATTTT	CASSLNPQGVSTDTQYF
NA	TRBV28	TRBD1	TRBJ1-3	TGTGCCAGCAGTTTACCATTAAAGCCGGAGGGGGCGGAAGGAAACACCATATATTTT	CASSLPLKPEGAEGNTIYF
NA	TRBV15	TRBD2	TRBJ2-6	TGTGCCACCAGCAGGACAGCGGGACCCACCTCTGGGGCCAACGTCCTGACTTTC	CATSRTAGPTSGANVLTF
NA	TRBV4-2	NA	TRBJ1-5	TGTGCCAGCAGCCAAGAGAGGGGGGTTAGCAATCAGCCCCAGCATTTT	CASSQERGVSNQPQHF
NA	TRBV28	TRBD1	TRBJ1-5	TGTGCCAGCAGCCGCCAGGGGGCTCGGCAGCCCCAGCATTTT	CASSRQGARQPQHF
NA	TRBV28	NA	TRBJ2-4	TGTGCCAGCAGTTTCCGCGTGAGCATTCAGTACTTC	CASSFRVSIQYF
NA	TRBV9	NA	TRBJ2-1	TGTGCCAGCAGCGTAGTCGACAGCAACAATGAGCAGTTCTTC	CASSVVDSNNEQFF
NA	TRBV6-6	NA	TRBJ1-2	TGTGCCAGCAGTTACAGCCTCCGGGACGCCTTTGGCTACACCTTC	CASSYSLRDAFGYTF
once	TRBV28	TRBD2	TRBJ2-3	TGTGCCAGCAGTTCAGCTAGCGGGGGGTTAACTAGCACAGATACGCAGTATTTT	CASSSASGGLTSTDTQYF
once	TRBV30	TRBD1	TRBJ1-1	TGTGCCTGGTCAACAGGGGACATGAACACTGAAGCTTTCTTT	CAWSTGDMNTEAFF
NA	TRBV2	TRBD1	TRBJ1-2	TGTGCCAGCAGTCAACAGGGGTTGCCTAACTATGGCTACACCTTC	CASSQQGLPNYGYTF
NA	TRBV6-1	NA	TRBJ2-6	TGTGCCAGCAGTGAAGAGCTGGGACGGGGGAGCTCTGGGGCCAACGTCCTGACTTTC	CASSEELGRGSSGANVLTF
NA	TRBV2	TRBD2	TRBJ2-5	TGTGCCAGCAGTGGGTGGCTAGCGGGAGAGTCGGAGACCCAGTACTTC	CASSGWLAGESETQYF
NA	TRBV7-9	NA	TRBJ1-5	TGTGCCACCGCTGTCGAGGACAGCCATCAGCCCCAGCATTTT	CATAVEDSHQPQHF
NA	TRBV6-1	NA	TRBJ1-5	TGTGCCAGCAGTGAAATTTTAAGGCGGGGTAGCAATCAGCCCCAGCATTTT	CASSEILRRGSNQPQHF
once	TRBV7-3	TRBD1	TRBJ1-1	TGTGCCAGCAGCGGACGGACAGGGGAGAACACTGAAGCTTTCTTT	CASSGRTGENTEAFF
NA	TRBV7-2	NA	TRBJ2-3	TGTGCCAGCAGCTTAGCATCGGGCACCCCTTTGCCGAATACGCAGTATTTT	CASSLASGTPLPNTQYF
NA	TRBV7-8	TRBD1	TRBJ2-3	TGTGCCAGCAGCTTAGAAGGGGGCACACTTGATACGCAGTATTTT	CASSLEGGTLDTQYF
NA	TRBV4-3	NA	TRBJ2-4	TGCGCCAGCAGCCAAGATGGGGTGGAGGGAGCCAAAAACATTCAGTACTTC	CASSQDGVEGAKNIQYF
NA	TRBV28	NA	TRBJ1-5	TGTGCCAGCAGTTTTTTGAGGGGCAATCAGCCCCAGCATTTT	CASSFLRGNQPQHF
NA	TRBV4-3	NA	TRBJ1-5	TGCGCCAGCAGCCAGGTCGAGGGGGGACAGCCCCAGCATTTT	CASSQVEGGQPQHF
NA	TRBV11-3	NA	TRBJ1-3	TGTGCCAGCAGCTTAGCTGGGTCTGGAAACACCATATATTTT	CASSLAGSGNTIYF
NA	TRBV30	TRBD2	TRBJ2-6	TGTGCCTGGAGGGCCCTGACTAGCGGGGGTGGGGCCAACGTCCTGACTTTC	CAWRALTSGGGANVLTF
NA	TRBV7-9	NA	TRBJ1-2	TGTGCCAGCAGCTCTACCCCAGACAGCGGTCTCACCTTC	CASSSTPDSGLTF
NA	TRBV28	NA	TRBJ1-1	TGTGCCAGCAGTTTTTGGGGGAACACTGAAGCTTTCTTT	CASSFWGNTEAFF
NA	TRBV7-4	NA	TRBJ1-2	TGTGCCAGCAGCTTAGAGTTTTATCTAAGGCAGGGGACCTTCTATGGCTACACCTTC	CASSLEFYLRQGTFYGYTF
NA	TRBV28	NA	TRBJ2-7	TGTGCCAGCAGTTTTGGGCATTCCTACGAGCAGTACTTC	CASSFGHSYEQYF
NA	TRBV6-1	NA	TRBJ1-3	TGTGCCAGCAGGCCCGTGATGAGCTCTGGAAACACCATATATTTT	CASRPVMSSGNTIYF
NA	TRBV5-4	NA	TRBJ2-5	TGTGCCAGCAGCTTCCAAGAGACCCAGTACTTC	CASSFQETQYF
NA	TRBV7-9	NA	TRBJ2-1	TGTGCCAGCAGCTTCCCATTTGGGAGGAGCCTCGACGGCGAGCAGTTCTTC	CASSFPFGRSLDGEQFF
NA	TRBV29-1	TRBD2	TRBJ2-5	TGCAGCGTTGAGCGGGGGGGTTTGAAGACCCAGTACTTC	CSVERGGLKTQYF
NA	TRBV4-1	NA	TRBJ1-3	TGCGCCAGCAGCCTCGAGCCGAGCTCTGGAAACACCATATATTTT	CASSLEPSSGNTIYF
NA	TRBV5-3	NA	TRBJ1-5	TGTGCCAGAAGCTTGGGAGACAGGCTTAGCAATCAGCCCCAGCATTTT	CARSLGDRLSNQPQHF
NA	TRBV28	NA	TRBJ1-6	TGTGCCAGCACCGGACATCACCTCAAATATAATTCACCCCTCCACTTT	CASTGHHLKYNSPLHF